This T cell receptor beta chain came from a study of blood T cells in healthy people across ages. For the second PCR, which ran for roughly 6 to 11 cycles, a sample-barcoded 5' primer and a J-beta primer mix were used. TCRdb reanalysed the 5' RACE reads using MiXCR and keeps one entry per CDR3 protein. The data contain hundreds of thousands of distinct CDR3 sequences, 56% of them singletons. Per the germline V gene, CDR1 is MNHNS and CDR2 is SASEGT. J was trimmed by 3 bases and V by 4 bases; bases with no gene match: 8. The CDR3 spans 15 residues. Only a few counts were recorded for this clonotype. The TCR originated in a man aged 35-49 years in good health. J is TRBJ2-7 and V is TRBV6-1; TRBD1 aligns across 8 bases. Sample: blood. In DNA form, the CDR3 reads TGTGCCAGCAGTGCACGTCCGGGACAGGTCTACGAGCAGTACTTC. It yields the protein CASSARPGQVYEQYF.